The text below deals with one T cell receptor (beta chain). Study processing details: Estimation of nucleated cell counts relied on the amplification of reference gene primers. Assay: immunoSEQ multiplex PCR; the TCRdb copy retains only in-frame clones and omits some. The D gene and trimming were derived from the DNA, and the V and J assignments and clone size from that table. The data hold fewer than 40,000 clones, with approximately 80% observed a single time. Germline lookup yields CDR1 ENHRY and CDR2 SYGVKD. The V segment lost 3 bases and the J segment 4 bases; nucleotides outside the gene matches: 8. CDR3 length: 17 residues. This sample is part of a study of blood T cell repertoires in COVID-19. Study-wide background: The United States, Italy and Spain were the sources of the acute and convalescent COVID-19 samples. T cells, B-cell-depleted T cells, or PBMCs provided the cDNA or gDNA that served as material.

The sample consisted of peripheral blood. This TCR came from a man older than 75 with acute or convalescent COVID-19. The J gene is TRBJ2-3, the V gene TRBV10-3; 12 nucleotides match TRBD2. CDR3 amino acids: CAISEPSGGASPDTQYF. CDR3 DNA: TGTGCCATCAGTGAACCTAGCGGGGGGGCTAGTCCAGATACGCAGTATTTT.